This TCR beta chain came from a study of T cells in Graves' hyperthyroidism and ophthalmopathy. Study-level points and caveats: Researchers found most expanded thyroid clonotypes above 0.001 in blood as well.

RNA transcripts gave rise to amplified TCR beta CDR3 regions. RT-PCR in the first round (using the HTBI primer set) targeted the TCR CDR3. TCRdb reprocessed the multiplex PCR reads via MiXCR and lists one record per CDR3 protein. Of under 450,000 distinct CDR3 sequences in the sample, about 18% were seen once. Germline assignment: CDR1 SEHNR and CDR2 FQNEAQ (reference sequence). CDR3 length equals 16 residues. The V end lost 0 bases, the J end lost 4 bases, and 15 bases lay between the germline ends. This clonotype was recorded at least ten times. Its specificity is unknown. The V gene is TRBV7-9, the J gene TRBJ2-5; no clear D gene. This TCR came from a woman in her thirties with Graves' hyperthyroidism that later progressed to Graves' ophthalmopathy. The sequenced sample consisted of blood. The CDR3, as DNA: TGTGCCAGCAGCTTAGCGTTTACCCCACCCCCAGAGACCCAGTACTTC. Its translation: CASSLAFTPPPETQYF.